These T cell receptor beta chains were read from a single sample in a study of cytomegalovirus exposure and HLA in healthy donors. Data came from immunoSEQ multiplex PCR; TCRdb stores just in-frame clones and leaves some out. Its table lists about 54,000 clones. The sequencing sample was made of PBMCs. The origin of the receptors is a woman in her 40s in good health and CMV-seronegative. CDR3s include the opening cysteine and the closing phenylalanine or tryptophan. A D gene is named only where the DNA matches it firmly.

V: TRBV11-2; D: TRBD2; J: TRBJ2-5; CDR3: CASSSTSGRVSQYF; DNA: TGTGCCAGCAGCTCCACTAGCGGGAGGGTGTCCCAGTACTTC
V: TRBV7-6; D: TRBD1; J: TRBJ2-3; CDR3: CASSLLTGASTDTQYF; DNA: TGTGCCAGCAGCTTATTGACAGGGGCAAGCACAGATACGCAGTATTTT
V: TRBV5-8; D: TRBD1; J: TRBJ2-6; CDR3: CASSCRWTGGSGANVLTF; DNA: TGTGCCAGCAGCTGTCGGTGGACAGGGGGGTCTGGGGCCAACGTCCTGACTTTC
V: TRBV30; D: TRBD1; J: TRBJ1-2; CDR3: CAWSEGQGLGYTF; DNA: TGTGCCTGGAGTGAAGGACAGGGGCTCGGCTACACCTTC
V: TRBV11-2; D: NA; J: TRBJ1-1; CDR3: CASSLGPQGEAFF; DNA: TGTGCCAGCAGCTTAGGTCCCCAGGGAGAAGCTTTCTTT
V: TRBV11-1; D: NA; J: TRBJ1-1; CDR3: CASSRSRGLNTEAFF; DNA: TGTGCCAGCAGCCGAAGTAGGGGATTGAACACTGAAGCTTTCTTT
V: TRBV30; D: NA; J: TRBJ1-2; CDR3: CAWSLGGIYGYTF; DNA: TGTGCCTGGAGTTTGGGGGGGATCTATGGCTACACCTTC
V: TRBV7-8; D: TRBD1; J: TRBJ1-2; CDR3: CASSLAPDRGNGYTF; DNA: TGTGCCAGCAGCTTAGCCCCGGACAGGGGGAATGGCTACACCTTC
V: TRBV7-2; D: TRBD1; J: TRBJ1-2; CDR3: CASSRTGDGYTF; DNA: TGTGCCAGCAGCCGGACAGGGGATGGCTACACCTTC
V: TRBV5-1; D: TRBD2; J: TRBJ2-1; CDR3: CASSPGVAGNEQFF; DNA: TGCGCCAGCAGCCCTGGTGTAGCGGGCAATGAGCAGTTCTTC
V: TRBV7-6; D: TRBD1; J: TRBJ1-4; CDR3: CASSALRPDRGWAEKLFF; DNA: TGTGCCAGCAGCGCATTACGACCGGACAGGGGGTGGGCTGAAAAACTGTTTTTT
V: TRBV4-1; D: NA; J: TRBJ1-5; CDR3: CASSQDFVRGRIQPQHF; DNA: TGCGCCAGCAGCCAAGATTTTGTAAGGGGTCGGATTCAGCCCCAGCATTTT
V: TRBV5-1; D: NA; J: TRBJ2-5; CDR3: CASSSLPGLAAPETQYF; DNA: TGCGCCAGCAGCTCACTCCCGGGACTCGCCGCGCCAGAGACCCAGTACTTC